Sequencing of this T cell receptor (beta chain) was carried out in a study of identifying expanded T cells in peripheral blood. Generated by immunoSEQ multiplex PCR, the TCRdb table keeps only in-frame clones and is missing some. The sample consists of around 130,000 clones, approximately 86% of them appearing once. V dropped 3 bases and J dropped 5; count of bases not matched to a gene: 6. In germline, CDR1 is SGHTA, CDR2 FQGTGA. The CDR3 runs to 15 residues. The sample was blood. This TCR was sampled from a person aged 18 to 70 in good health. The V and J genes are TRBV7-3 and TRBJ2-2, with 7 bases identical to TRBD2. CDR3 nucleotides: TGTGCCAGCAGCTTGACCGGGACTAAAACCGGGGAGCTGTTTTTT. It encodes CASSLTGTKTGELFF.